The clone carrying this TCR beta chain has only a few counts. The antigen remains unidentified. This sample is drawn from a study of identical twins. Using its own MiXCR run on the 5' RACE reads, TCRdb lists one record per CDR3 protein. The table includes about 660,000 distinct CDR3 sequences, 8.6% detected once. Study-wide results and limits: Abundant beta clonotypes from cord blood had fewer insertions, unlike memory repertoires, which showed none. Recombination models fit unrelated individuals' TCR alpha sharing but underestimated twins'. For zero-insertion analyses, partial confounding could come from invariant MAIT and iNKT cells.

CDR1 is SGDLS and CDR2 is YYNGEE in the germline V gene. Unmatched junction bases numbered 8, after V lost 9 bases and J lost 8 bases. This CDR3 has 13 amino acids. The data also belong to a second study, concerning yellow fever vaccine responses in identical twins.

Input material: PBMCs. The chain recombines TRBV9 with TRBJ1-2, with 12 bases aligning to TRBD1. The receptor was derived from a woman aged 18-35 years in good health. CDR3 sequence reads: CATSGQGAPGYTF. The DNA for the CDR3 is TGTGCCACCTCGGGACAGGGGGCACCCGGCTACACCTTC.